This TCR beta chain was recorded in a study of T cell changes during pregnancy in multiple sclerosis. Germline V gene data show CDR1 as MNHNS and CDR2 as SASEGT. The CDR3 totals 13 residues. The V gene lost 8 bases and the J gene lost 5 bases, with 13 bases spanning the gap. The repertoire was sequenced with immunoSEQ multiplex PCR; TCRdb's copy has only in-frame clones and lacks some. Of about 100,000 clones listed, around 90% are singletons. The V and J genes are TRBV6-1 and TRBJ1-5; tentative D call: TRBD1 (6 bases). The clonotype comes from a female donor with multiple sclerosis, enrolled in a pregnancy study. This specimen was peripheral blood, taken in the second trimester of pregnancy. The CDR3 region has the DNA TGTGCCAGCCGGGGGGGCGATTATCAGCCCCAGCATTTT. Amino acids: CASRGGDYQPQHF.